This TCR beta chain was captured by sequencing in a study of T cell repertoires in cytomegalovirus infection. About this clonotype: Its antigen remains unknown.

Germline V gene data show CDR1 as MNHEY and CDR2 as SMNVEV (reference sequence). This CDR3 region has 14 residues. Trimming cost V 4 bases and J 4 bases, with 14 bases left between them. One entry per CDR3 protein results from TCRdb running MiXCR on the reads. Among tens of thousands of distinct CDR3 sequences, around 25% were seen once, and the ten largest hold 50%. Study-wide results and caveats: Dominating the ex vivo response were TCR beta clonotypes that were CMV-specific and HLA-C-restricted.

The TCR sequence derives from a human donor in good health (CMV status not recorded). Some clones in this sample may be carry-over from other donors' samples. The chain carries TRBV27 and TRBJ2-7; D perhaps matches TRBD1 (6 bases). Sample: CD8+ T cells from cultured PBMCs, taken from culture after CMV antigen stimulation. CDR3: CASSSQGIRYEQYF. CDR3 DNA sequence: TGTGCCAGCAGTTCCCAGGGGATAAGGTACGAGCAGTACTTC.